This T cell receptor beta chain appears in the sequencing data of a study of shared clonotypes between healthy human individuals. Between the trimmed V and J ends, which lost 4 bases and 9 bases, there was a span of 20 bases. Looked up from germline, CDR1 is SGHRS and CDR2 is YFSETQ. The CDR3 totals 15 residues. This table comes from immunoSEQ multiplex PCR, and its TCRdb copy is limited to in-frame clones, with some not included. The sample carries millions of clones, 85% to 95% recorded once. J is TRBJ1-3 and V is TRBV5-1, with a possible D match to TRBD1 (6 bases). Sequencing input: naive CD4+ T cells sorted from blood. Specified subset: CD45RA+ positively selected. This receptor was taken from a man between 18 and 35 years old in good health. CDR3 in amino acids: CASSRDLGRGGTIYF. The CDR3 DNA reads TGCGCCAGCAGCCGGGACCTCGGGAGAGGGGGCACCATATATTTT.